This TCR beta chain originates from a study of chemoradiotherapy in HPV16-positive cancers. The wider study: A couple of HPV16-positive patients' cells yielded candidate HPV-specific clones and common motifs. Study outcomes and limitations: HPV-specific T cells were functionally defined from only a couple of HPV16-positive patients. Non-HPV-specific T cells did not expand in tumors during treatment, whereas candidate HPV-specific clones and E7-related motifs did.

Here immunoSEQ multiplex PCR was the method, and the copy in TCRdb shows in-frame clones only, minus some. The profile covers about 32,000 clones, with about 80% appearing a single time and about 3.8% taken by the ten largest. Repertoires were sampled repeatedly during chemoradiotherapy. Note on this clone: As yet, its antigen is unknown.

This CDR3 spans 16 amino acids. V lost 0 bases to trimming and J lost 2 bases, with 10 bases between them. CDR1 KGHSH and CDR2 LQKENI come from the germline V gene. This clonotype was sampled from a human donor with HPV-associated anogenital cancer. The V gene is TRBV18, the J gene TRBJ2-2, with D perhaps TRBD1 or TRBD2 (5 bases each). Sample: blood, taken from a patient who underwent chemoradiotherapy. CDR3 nucleotide sequence: TGTGCCAGCTCACCACCCGGGACCTACAACACCGGGGAGCTGTTTTTT. It is translated as CASSPPGTYNTGELFF.